This T cell receptor beta chain was recorded in a study of low-dose radiotherapy and immunotherapy resistance in tumors. Time point: before trial treatment. The treatment that donors received included nivolumab, ipilimumab, aspirin, low-dose cyclophosphamide and low-dose radiotherapy. Covering alpha and beta chains, TRAV- and TRBV-specific primers were used for the first-strand cDNA. For amplifying TCRs, the PCR ran for approximately 18 cycles with Phusion, which was used together with a constant-region primer and the adapter on the V primers. A single record per CDR3 protein comes from TCRdb applying MiXCR to the reads. The sample has some 88,000 distinct CDR3 sequences, roughly a tenth seen once. V lost 7 bases, J lost 7 bases, and 14 bases lay in between. The CDR3 length is 12 residues. Looked up from germline, CDR1 is DFQATT and CDR2 is SNEGSKA (reference sequence). At least ten counts were recorded for this clonotype.

The TCR sequence derives from a male donor with prostate cancer. The material was PBMCs, obtained before treatment. This chain joins TRBV20-1 and TRBJ1-5; D gene uncertain. The CDR3 reads CSGDTGTQPQHF. As DNA, the CDR3 is TGCAGTGGTGACACTGGAACCCAGCCCCAGCATTTT.